A single sample gave rise to the 5 T cell receptor beta chains below, sequenced in a study of T cells in localized non-small cell lung cancer. TCRdb's table, derived via immunoSEQ multiplex PCR, lists solely in-frame clones and lacks some. The sample consists of roughly 50,000 clones, just over 90% of them appearing once. The input for sequencing was peripheral blood, taken before any cancer treatment. These receptors were obtained from a man between 40 and 75 years old with stage I lung adenocarcinoma.

This sequence joins TRBV29-1 and TRBJ1-3, with 7 bases aligning to TRBD1. V lost 7 bases and J lost 0; bases outside the gene matches: 6. Germline-derived CDR1 and CDR2 are SQVTM and ANQGSEA. The CDR3 covers 14 residues. This CDR3 is CSATTGNSGNTIYF. CDR3 bases: TGCAGCGCGACGACAGGGAACTCTGGAAACACCATATATTTT. Full variable domain (outside the CDR3, taken from reference TRBV29-1 and TRBJ1-3): SAVISQKPSRDICQRGTSLTIQCQVDSQVTMMFWYRQQPGQSLTLIATANQGSEATYESGFVIDKFPISRPNLTFSTLTVSNMSPEDSSIYLCSATTGNSGNTIYFGEGSWLTVV.

This clone was counted once. J is TRBJ1-2 and V is TRBV30, with a weak D call TRBD1 (6 bases). Germline values: CDR1 GTSNPN, CDR2 SVGIG (reference sequence). Trimming shortened V by 3 bases and J by 4 bases, and 12 bases separated the two germline ends. The CDR3 loop spans 13 amino acids. For the CDR3, the DNA is TGTGCCTGGAGCACCACAGGGACCTATGGCTACACCTTC. It encodes CAWSTTGTYGYTF.

The chain uses TRBV5-1 and TRBJ2-6; D perhaps matches TRBD1 (6 bases). Trimming pared 7 bases from V and 4 bases from J, leaving 18 bases between. CDR3 length: 16 amino acids. Per germline, CDR1 SGHRS and CDR2 YFSETQ. The CDR3 DNA reads TGCGCCAGCTGGTGGCGACCAGGGGTCGGGGCCAACGTCCTGACTTTC. Its protein is CASWWRPGVGANVLTF.

The chain links TRBV11-2 to TRBJ2-5, with D hard to call. CDR1 SGHAT and CDR2 FQNNGV come from the germline V gene. There are 11 residues in the CDR3. V was cut by 3 bases and J by 5 bases, with 4 bases left in between. Here the CDR3 DNA reads TGTGCCAGCAGCTTCCGGGAGACCCAGTACTTC. Amino acids: CASSFRETQYF.

The chain joins TRBV11-3 to TRBJ2-2, with a weak D call TRBD1 (6 bases). Germline CDR1 is SGHNT and CDR2 is YENEEA. The CDR3 spans 16 residues. V lost 5 bases and J lost 0, with 13 bases in between. The DNA for the CDR3 is TGTGCCAGCAGCGCCATGACAGGATCGAACACCGGGGAGCTGTTTTTT. It codes for CASSAMTGSNTGELFF.